A selection of T cell receptor beta chains follows, all from one sample in a study of blood T cells in healthy people across ages. TCRdb called the 5' RACE reads again in MiXCR, with one record for every CDR3 protein. The table shows about 560,000 distinct CDR3 sequences, with approximately 26% occurring only once. The sample was also reused in another study, on T cells of mothers and their children.

The sequenced sample was blood. The receptors originated from a boy aged 2 to 10 in good health. Both conserved end residues are part of each CDR3. D genes are given only for firm matches. A clone size is listed for some rows: how often the clone was seen (once, few, many), or a class if it is expanded.

TRBV3-1,TRBJ1-2,few,.,TGTGCCAGCAGCCAAAGCTCATCCGGGCACTATGGCTACACCTTC,CASSQSSSGHYGYTF
TRBV5-1,TRBJ2-5,.,.,TGCGCCAGCAGCTTGAAAGCCGAGACCCAGTACTTC,CASSLKAETQYF
TRBV20-1,TRBJ2-4,.,.,TGCAGTGCTAGAGGTCTAACCAAAAACATTCAGTACTTC,CSARGLTKNIQYF
TRBV20-1,TRBJ1-2,few,.,TGCAGTGCTAGAGCTTACGGTGGGGGCTACACCTTC,CSARAYGGGYTF
TRBV12-3/TRBV12-4,TRBJ1-4,few,TRBD1,TGTGCCAGCCGGACAGGAGCTAATGAAAAACTGTTTTTT,CASRTGANEKLFF
TRBV10-3,TRBJ2-1,.,TRBD1,TGTGCCATCAGTGAGTCGAAGCCAGGGGGCATCGATGAGCAGTTCTTC,CAISESKPGGIDEQFF
TRBV7-9,TRBJ1-1,.,.,TGTGCCAGCAGCTTAGCGTACCAGGCGGGATTCCCTTTCTTT,CASSLAYQAGFPFF
TRBV5-1,TRBJ2-3,few,TRBD2,TGCGCCAGCAATCCTAGCGGGGGGTCAGATACGCAGTATTTT,CASNPSGGSDTQYF
TRBV7-9,TRBJ2-1,many,.,TGTGCCAGCAGCCAATCCTACGGGAGAGGTTCCAATGAGCAGTTCTTC,CASSQSYGRGSNEQFF
TRBV7-2,TRBJ2-5,.,.,TGTGCCAGCAGCTTGTTATTAGACCCAGAGACCCAGTACTTC,CASSLLLDPETQYF
TRBV14,TRBJ1-2,.,TRBD1,TGTGCCAGCAGCCCCAGGTGGGACAGGGAGAATGGCTACACCTTC,CASSPRWDRENGYTF
TRBV7-9,TRBJ2-5,many,TRBD2,TGTGCCAGCAGCCCTCGACTAGCGGGATACCAAGAGACCCAGTACTTC,CASSPRLAGYQETQYF
TRBV7-2,TRBJ2-5,.,.,TGTGCCAGCAGCTCCGGCGGAGGGCAAGAGACCCAGTACTTC,CASSSGGGQETQYF
TRBV30,TRBJ1-2,few,.,TGTGCCTGGAGTGTGAGTACAGCAGGGGCGCCCTATGGCTACACCTTC,CAWSVSTAGAPYGYTF
TRBV3-1,TRBJ1-2,.,.,TGTGCCAGCAGCCAAGAGTGGGAGCCCAGCTATGGCTACACCTTC,CASSQEWEPSYGYTF
TRBV2,TRBJ2-1,.,TRBD1,TGTGCCAGCAGTGAAGTGCCGGGACAGGGGGTAACAGGCTCCTACAATGAGCAGTTCTTC,CASSEVPGQGVTGSYNEQFF
TRBV29-1,TRBJ2-1,few,.,TGCAGCGTTGATGAAAGGGGCAGGCTGTACAATGAGCAGTTCTTC,CSVDERGRLYNEQFF
TRBV2,TRBJ2-7,.,TRBD2,TGTGCCAGCAGTGAGGCTAGCGGGAGGGCATACGAGCAGTACTTC,CASSEASGRAYEQYF
TRBV11-1,TRBJ2-1,few,TRBD2,TGTGCCAGCAGCTTTAGCGGGGGGGCAGATCCTGAGCAGTTCTTC,CASSFSGGADPEQFF
TRBV7-2,TRBJ1-2,.,.,TGTGCCAGCAGCTTTATCTCTGAACAGACCTATGGCTACACCTTC,CASSFISEQTYGYTF
TRBV20-1,TRBJ1-2,.,.,TGCAGTGCTAGAGGGGGTCGGGGGCACTATGGCTACACCTTC,CSARGGRGHYGYTF
TRBV4-1,TRBJ2-1,few,TRBD2,TGCGCCAGCAGCGGAGGGGGACTAGCGGGCCACAATGAGCAGTTCTTC,CASSGGGLAGHNEQFF
TRBV5-1,TRBJ1-4,.,TRBD1,TGCGCCAGCAGCCGTGGGACAGGCGGAACTAATGAAAAACTGTTTTTT,CASSRGTGGTNEKLFF
TRBV12-3/TRBV12-4,TRBJ2-7,few,.,TGTGCCAGCAGAATAGACAGGACCTACGAGCAGTACTTC,CASRIDRTYEQYF
TRBV12-3/TRBV12-4,TRBJ2-1,.,.,TGTGCCAGCAGTATGGACAATGAGCAGTTCTTC,CASSMDNEQFF
TRBV12-3/TRBV12-4,TRBJ2-1,.,TRBD2,TGTGCCAGCAGCCCCGCCTCCCTGGCGGGAGGGTACAATGAGCAGTTCTTC,CASSPASLAGGYNEQFF
TRBV7-9,TRBJ2-5,.,.,TGTGCCAGCATCCAAGGGGTTTGCCAAGAGACCCAGTACTTC,CASIQGVCQETQYF
TRBV20-1,TRBJ1-5,.,TRBD1,TGCAGTGCCTACAGGGGGAATCAGCCCCAGCATTTT,CSAYRGNQPQHF
TRBV7-9,TRBJ2-1,.,TRBD2,TGTGCCAGCAGCCCGAGTGGTGGACGGGGGGGCCCCCACAATGAGCAGTTCTTC,CASSPSGGRGGPHNEQFF
TRBV7-2,TRBJ2-7,.,.,TGTGCCAGCAGCCTCTTGCGGACTGGGGCCTACGAGCAGTACTTC,CASSLLRTGAYEQYF
TRBV7-2,TRBJ2-3,few,.,TGTGCCAGCACCAAGGACAGCCGCACAGATACGCAGTATTTT,CASTKDSRTDTQYF
TRBV25-1,TRBJ1-6,.,.,TGTGCCAGCAGTGCTCGGGGGGCAGGGGATTCACCCCTCCACTTT,CASSARGAGDSPLHF
TRBV20-1,TRBJ1-2,.,TRBD1,TGCAGTGCTAGAGATCGACGGACAGGGGTGGGTGCTAACTATGGCTACACCTTC,CSARDRRTGVGANYGYTF
TRBV7-9,TRBJ2-1,.,TRBD2,TGTGCCAGCACCCTAGGGACTAGCGTATACAATGAGCAGTTCTTC,CASTLGTSVYNEQFF
TRBV20-1,TRBJ2-5,few,TRBD2,TGCAGTGCTAAGGTCTTCGGTACTAGCGGGATGGTGACCCAGTACTTC,CSAKVFGTSGMVTQYF
TRBV4-2,TRBJ2-5,many,TRBD2,TGTGCCAGCAGCCGGGGAGGGCAGGACCAAGAGACCCAGTACTTC,CASSRGGQDQETQYF
TRBV3-1,TRBJ1-5,few,.,TGTGCCAGCAGCCAAGATCTACAACGTAATCAGCCCCAGCATTTT,CASSQDLQRNQPQHF
TRBV3-1,TRBJ1-1,.,TRBD1,TGTGCCAGCAGCCTAGAAACAGGGGCTGCGGGCACTGAAGCTTTCTTT,CASSLETGAAGTEAFF
TRBV20-1,TRBJ2-5,.,TRBD1,TGCAGTGCTAGAGTTTCAGGGGGCCAAGAGACCCAGTACTTC,CSARVSGGQETQYF
TRBV20-1,TRBJ1-1,.,TRBD1,TGCAGTGCAGGGGGACAGGTCTTTCGGGCTGAAGCTTTCTTT,CSAGGQVFRAEAFF
TRBV12-5,TRBJ2-3,.,TRBD2,TGTGCTAGTGGTCCCCCAACTAGCGGGAGGCCCCCCACAGATACGCAGTATTTT,CASGPPTSGRPPTDTQYF
TRBV3-1,TRBJ2-6,few,.,TGTGCCAGCAGCCAAGGAGGGGCGGCTGGGGCCAACGTCCTGACTTTC,CASSQGGAAGANVLTF
TRBV10-3,TRBJ2-7,few,TRBD2,TGTGCCATCAGTGAGGGGCTAGCGGGGGGTTCCTACGAGCAGTACTTC,CAISEGLAGGSYEQYF
TRBV30,TRBJ2-2,.,.,TGTGCCTGGAGTGTAAACCGGAACAATGCCGGGGAGCTGTTTTTT,CAWSVNRNNAGELFF
TRBV30,TRBJ2-2,few,.,TGTGCCTGGAGTGGGCTAGCGCAAACCGGGGAGCTGTTTTTT,CAWSGLAQTGELFF
TRBV9,TRBJ2-1,.,TRBD2,TGTGCCAGCAGCAAAGGACTAGTTTTGGGCCACAATGAGCAGTTCTTC,CASSKGLVLGHNEQFF
TRBV29-1,TRBJ2-7,.,.,TGCAGCGTCTCACAGGGAGGGTACGAGCAGTACTTC,CSVSQGGYEQYF
TRBV5-4,TRBJ2-7,.,TRBD2,TGTGCCAGCAGCGGACTAGCGGCCGAGCAGTACTTC,CASSGLAAEQYF
TRBV12-3/TRBV12-4,TRBJ1-1,.,TRBD1,TGTGCCAGCAGTTCAAAAACAGGGGTAGCGGTGAACACTGAAGCTTTCTTT,CASSSKTGVAVNTEAFF
TRBV7-3,TRBJ2-3,few,TRBD2,TGTGCCAGCAGCTCGGGGGGGCGGGATACGCAGTATTTT,CASSSGGRDTQYF
TRBV9,TRBJ1-1,many,.,TGTGCCAGCAGCGCCCGGGCCGACACTGAAGCTTTCTTT,CASSARADTEAFF
TRBV6-5,TRBJ1-1,.,.,TGTGCCAGCAGTTCAGGTCTTACTGAAGCTTTCTTT,CASSSGLTEAFF
TRBV6-6,TRBJ2-5,.,.,TGTGCCAGCAGTTACGACGGTCCGGGACCCCAAGAGACCCAGTACTTC,CASSYDGPGPQETQYF
TRBV7-9,TRBJ2-1,few,.,TGTGCCAGCAGCTTAGCTGCGACCGAGCAGTTCTTC,CASSLAATEQFF
TRBV10-1,TRBJ1-6,.,.,TGCGCCAGCAGTGAGTCAGATAGGAATTCACCCCTCCACTTT,CASSESDRNSPLHF